The 6 T cell receptor beta chains below come from one sample, sequenced in a study of cytomegalovirus exposure and HLA in healthy donors. The PCR was carried out with 60 Vbeta primers and 13 Jbeta primers. The method was immunoSEQ multiplex PCR; TCRdb's version includes in-frame clones alone and lacks a portion of them. The sample shows about 190,000 clones, approximately 79% of them seen only once. Input material: PBMCs. These receptors all stem from a woman in her late teens or twenties in good health and CMV-seronegative.

The genes are TRBV4-3 and TRBJ2-7; 10 bases align to TRBD1. This CDR3 is 16 amino acids long. Losses at the gene ends were 4 bases for V and 0 bases for J; bases not matched to a gene: 6. Germline V CDR1 and CDR2: LGHNA, YSLEER. The CDR3 nucleotides read TGCGCCAGCAGCCGGGAAGACAGGGGGCGCTCCTACGAGCAGTACTTC. Translated, it gives CASSREDRGRSYEQYF.

V usage is TRBV28 and J usage is TRBJ1-2; D perhaps matches TRBD1 (6 bases). The length of the CDR3 is 15 residues. The germline gives CDR1 MDHEN, CDR2 SYDVKM. Trimming stripped 6 bases from V and 4 bases from J, with 18 bases between. The CDR3, as DNA: TGTGCCAGCAGGGGTGGGGGGGGGCGCAGCTATGGCTACACCTTC. Its translation is CASRGGGGRSYGYTF.

This chain connects TRBV6-1 to TRBJ2-3, with 13 positions matching TRBD2. The V and J ends lost 4 bases and 3 bases, in that order; junction bases with no gene match: 4. CDR3 length: 16 amino acids. CDR1 is MNHNS and CDR2 is SASEGT in the germline V gene. The CDR3 bases are TGTGCCAGCAGTGTTTCGACTAGCGGGGGGACAGATACGCAGTATTTT. It encodes CASSVSTSGGTDTQYF.

The chain employs TRBV6-5 and TRBJ2-5; weak D call: TRBD1 (5 bases). The DNA end is a closer match to TRBJ2-7, so the J assignment may be wrong. CDR3 length equals 12 residues. Germline CDR1 MNHEY, CDR2 SVGAGI. CDR3 DNA: TGTGCCAGCAGTTCAGGGCGAATCGAGCAGTACTTC. This sequence encodes CASSSGRIEQYF.

This rearrangement joins TRBV10-2 to TRBJ1-2; D not certain. The CDR3 sequence is 15 residues long. With 2 bases removed from V and 2 bases from J, the gap between germline ends came to 12 bases. The germline V gene encodes CDR1 WSHSY and CDR2 SAAADI. DNA for the CDR3: TGCGCCAGCAGTGAGCCCCGAGCAGGAAACTATGGCTACACCTTC. Amino acids: CASSEPRAGNYGYTF.

The rearrangement links TRBV28 to TRBJ2-7; D possibly corresponds to TRBD1 (5 bases). The germline V gene encodes CDR1 MDHEN and CDR2 SYDVKM. This CDR3 region has 17 residues. Trimming took off 2 bases at V and 0 bases at J, with 17 bases between the two ends. This CDR3 reads CASSLREAGLSSYEQYF. The CDR3 DNA reads TGTGCCAGCAGTTTAAGGGAAGCAGGGCTGAGCTCCTACGAGCAGTACTTC.